This entry lists 23 T cell receptor beta chains sequenced from one sample in a study of blood T cells in healthy people across ages. A second PCR of about 6 to 12 cycles used a sample-barcoded 5' primer and a J-beta primer mix. Using its own MiXCR run on the 5' RACE reads, TCRdb lists one record per CDR3 protein. The table shows about 930,000 distinct CDR3 sequences, with roughly 28% occurring only once. This same sample was also taken into another study, of T cells of mothers and their children.

Sequencing was done on a sample of blood. These receptors were collected from a woman between 40 and 55 years old in good health.

This clonotype showed up many times. This chain uses TRBV6-4 with TRBJ2-2, with 9 bases that match TRBD2. The CDR3 totals 14 residues. The ends lost 4 bases at V and 3 bases at J; junction bases unmatched: 0. Germline CDR1 is MRHNA and CDR2 is SNTAGT. The CDR3 DNA reads as TGTGCCAGCAGTGCTAGCGGGGACACCGGGGAGCTGTTTTTT. This codes for CASSASGDTGELFF.

The rearrangement joins TRBV20-1 to TRBJ2-3; 11 positions match TRBD2. This CDR3 has 15 amino acids. Germline CDR1 DFQATT, CDR2 SNEGSKA (reference sequence). Trimming cost V 6 bases and J 1 base; bases outside gene matches: 6. The CDR3 here is CSAYPGLAGTDTQYF. Here the CDR3 DNA reads TGCAGTGCCTACCCGGGACTAGCGGGCACAGATACGCAGTATTTT.

The chain has TRBV7-3 and TRBJ1-2, with D uncertain. The CDR3 loop spans 13 amino acids. With 8 bases removed from V and 2 bases from J, the gap between germline ends came to 12 bases. The germline CDR1 and CDR2 sequences are SGHTA and FQGTGA. CDR3 nucleotides: TGTGCCAGCGGTGAAGGGCCGAACTATGGCTACACCTTC. This sequence encodes CASGEGPNYGYTF.

V and J are TRBV28 and TRBJ1-1; a possible D gene is TRBD1 (5 bases). From germline, CDR1 is MDHEN and CDR2 SYDVKM. V was clipped by 6 bases and J by 1 base, with 12 bases between them. The CDR3 runs 14 residues. For the CDR3, the DNA is TGTGCCAGCAGGGTGGGACTTCAGAACACTGAAGCTTTCTTT. Translation: CASRVGLQNTEAFF.

The rearrangement uses TRBV27 and TRBJ2-3; the match to TRBD2 covers 10 bases. V gave up 4 bases and J gave up 4 bases; unmatched junction bases: 5. CDR3 length equals 15 residues. Germline-derived CDR1 and CDR2 are MNHEY and SMNVEV (reference sequence). Here the CDR3 DNA reads TGTGCCAGCAGTTATAGCGGGGGGTGGGCAGATACGCAGTATTTT. Translation: CASSYSGGWADTQYF.

Details on this clonotype: A read error is possible here, since a much larger clone lies one base away. The rearrangement links TRBV28 to TRBJ2-7; D might be TRBD1 (6 bases). V lost 10 bases and J 2 bases, leaving 21 bases between the germline ends. The germline CDR1 and CDR2 sequences are MDHEN and SYDVKM. This CDR3 comprises 15 residues. The CDR3 loop is CAIGNSGDRAYEQYF. The CDR3 region has the DNA TGTGCCATCGGAAATTCAGGGGATCGGGCCTACGAGCAGTACTTC.

This clonotype was found a few times. CDR3 sequence reads: CASSPTGGEETQYF. The CDR3 nucleotides read TGCGCCAGCAGCCCGACAGGGGGAGAGGAGACCCAGTACTTC. The rearrangement uses TRBV5-1 and TRBJ2-5; the match to TRBD1 covers 9 bases. The CDR3 consists of 14 residues. J gave up 5 bases and V 4 bases, and 6 bases lay outside the gene matches. From germline, CDR1 is SGHRS and CDR2 YFSETQ.

This clonotype showed up just a few times. The rearrangement joins TRBV14 to TRBJ1-2; D is perhaps TRBD1 (6 bases). CDR3 length: 13 amino acids. Trimming took 6 bases from V and 8 from J, leaving 16 bases between them. Germline values: CDR1 SGHDN, CDR2 FVKESK. The CDR3 spells CASRQGPAYGYTF. The CDR3 DNA follows: TGTGCCAGCAGACAGGGACCCGCCTACGGCTACACCTTC.

This clonotype was counted ten times or more. In nucleotides, the CDR3 is TGTGCCAGCAGCTTAAGCTTCGAGTTCCATACGCAGTATTTT. It yields the protein CASSLSFEFHTQYF. The chain is built from TRBV7-9 and TRBJ2-3; no definite D call. The CDR3 loop spans 14 amino acids. Germline V CDR1 and CDR2: SEHNR, FQNEAQ (reference sequence). Trimming removed 2 bases at V and 7 bases at J, with 13 bases between. Complete variable domain (other parts from reference TRBV7-9 and TRBJ2-3): DTGVSQNPRHKITKRGQNVTFRCDPISEHNRLYWYRQTLGQGPEFLTYFQNEAQLEKSRLLSDRFSAERPKGSFSTLEIQRTEQGDSAMYLCASSLSFEFHTQYFGPGTRLTVL.

This clonotype was counted many times. The chain carries TRBV20-1 and TRBJ2-5, with no clear D. V was trimmed by 0 bases and J by 8 bases, leaving 7 bases between them. Germline CDR1 DFQATT, CDR2 SNEGSKA (reference sequence). The CDR3 covers 11 residues. This chain's CDR3 is CSARDQSTQYF. The CDR3 DNA sequence: TGCAGTGCTAGAGATCAGAGTACCCAGTACTTC.

The chain links TRBV27 to TRBJ1-6; the match to TRBD1 covers 9 bases. V lost 3 bases and J lost 8; bases outside the gene matches: 8. CDR3 length equals 16 residues. Germline V lookup: CDR1 MNHEY, CDR2 SMNVEV (reference sequence). The CDR3 region is CASSLVPTGGHSPLHF. For the CDR3, the DNA is TGTGCCAGCAGTTTGGTTCCGACAGGGGGGCATTCACCCCTCCACTTT.

There are a few counts of this clonotype. The gene calls are TRBV11-1 and TRBJ1-5; D remains ambiguous. V lost 5 bases and J lost 5, with 10 bases in between. Germline V gene sequence: CDR1 SGHAT, CDR2 FQDESV (reference sequence). This CDR3 is built from 13 residues. The CDR3 sequence is CASSENNDQPQHF. In DNA, the CDR3 is TGTGCCAGCAGCGAGAACAATGATCAGCCCCAGCATTTT.

Concerning this clonotype: At one boundary the junction diverges from the germline segment, which might be a read error. This chain uses TRBV5-6 with TRBJ2-6; D is possibly TRBD1 (6 bases). This CDR3 is built from 16 residues. The germline V gene encodes CDR1 SGHDT and CDR2 YYEEEE. The CDR3 coding sequence is TGTGCCAGCGCACCCAGGGGTTTATCTGGGGCCAACGTCCGGACTTTC. It translates to CASAPRGLSGANVRTF.

The chain combines TRBV24-1 with TRBJ1-5; possible D gene TRBD1, 6 bases. This CDR3 has 15 amino acids. V lost 8 bases and J 0 bases, leaving 13 bases between the germline ends. The germline CDR1 and CDR2 sequences are KGHDR and SFDVKD. DNA of the CDR3: TGTGCCACCAAGGGGGGGCTTAATAGCAATCAGCCCCAGCATTTT. It translates to CATKGGLNSNQPQHF.

As to this clonotype: Since a much larger clone is just one base distant, this may be a read error. The chain links TRBV28 to TRBJ2-7; 8 bases are a match to TRBD1. With V trimmed by 7 bases and J by 4 bases, 12 bases remained unmatched. CDR1 MDHEN and CDR2 SYDVKM come from the germline V gene. The CDR3 consists of 15 residues. The CDR3 region has the DNA TGTGCCAGCACCAAATACGGGACAGGAGTATACGAGCAGTACTTC. It yields the protein CASTKYGTGVYEQYF.

This clonotype has a count of ten or more. The chain is built from TRBV7-9 and TRBJ2-1, with D tentatively TRBD2 (6 bases). CDR1 and CDR2 (germline): SEHNR, FQNEAQ (reference sequence). The CDR3 consists of 14 residues. The CDR3 loop is CAGGTGTAYNEQFF. For the CDR3, the DNA is TGTGCTGGGGGGACCGGGACGGCCTACAATGAGCAGTTCTTC.

The chain couples TRBV3-1 to TRBJ1-5, with TRBD1 matching over 7 bases. Per the germline V gene, CDR1 is LGHDT and CDR2 is YNNKEL (reference sequence). CDR3 size: 15 residues. Unmatched junction bases numbered 7, after V lost 3 bases and J lost 5 bases. The CDR3 DNA sequence: TGTGCCAGCAGCCAGTCGACAGGGAGACATCAGCCCCAGCATTTT. Its translation is CASSQSTGRHQPQHF.

This clonotype occurred many times. V usage is TRBV12-3 or TRBV12-4 and J usage is TRBJ1-5, with a tentative D call TRBD1 (5 bases). The V end lost 1 base, the J end lost 6 bases, and 19 bases lay between the germline ends. The CDR3 runs 17 residues. CDR3 DNA: TGTGCCAGCAGTTTAGGGAGGGGCGGGATAGTTGGTCAGCCCCAGCATTTT. Translation: CASSLGRGGIVGQPQHF.

This clonotype occurred many times. The chain recombines TRBV29-1 with TRBJ2-7; D is perhaps TRBD1 or TRBD2 (6 bases each). V was cut by 7 bases and J by 0 bases, with 19 bases left in between. The CDR3 extends over 15 amino acids. Per the germline V gene, CDR1 is SQVTM and CDR2 is ANQGSEA. The CDR3 loop reads CSALKLRDTSYEQYF. The CDR3 nucleotides read TGCAGCGCCCTTAAGCTGCGGGACACCTCCTACGAGCAGTACTTC.

This clonotype was picked up a small number of times. V and J are TRBV10-2 and TRBJ2-2; TRBD2 is a possible D gene (6 bases). Germline-derived CDR1 and CDR2 are WSHSY and SAAADI. There are 15 residues in the CDR3. V lost 4 bases, J lost 0 bases, and 9 bases lay in between. The CDR3 is CASSVRGANTGELFF. In DNA, the CDR3 is TGCGCCAGCAGTGTGCGGGGCGCGAACACCGGGGAGCTGTTTTTT.

The gene calls are TRBV27 and TRBJ1-2; D unclear. V was clipped by 3 bases and J by 2 bases, with 10 bases between them. The CDR3 runs 14 residues. Germline assignment: CDR1 MNHEY and CDR2 SMNVEV (reference sequence). The CDR3 coding sequence is TGTGCCAGCAGTTTGAACAGCCAGAACTATGGCTACACCTTC. Residues: CASSLNSQNYGYTF.

This clonotype has only a few counts. The rearrangement uses TRBV5-1 and TRBJ2-5; 10 nucleotides line up with TRBD1. The CDR3 contains 15 residues. Germline CDR1 SGHRS, CDR2 YFSETQ. V lost 3 bases and J lost 5; bases outside the gene matches: 7. The CDR3 loop reads CASSSQTGGSETQYF. The CDR3 region has the DNA TGCGCCAGCAGCTCCCAGACAGGGGGCTCGGAGACCCAGTACTTC.

This clonotype was seen at least ten times. The J gene is TRBJ1-6, the V gene TRBV6-4, with TRBD1 matching over 9 bases. Looked up from germline, CDR1 is MRHNA and CDR2 is SNTAGT. The CDR3 sequence is 14 residues long. V was pared by 6 bases and J by 7 bases, with 4 bases of the junction left unmatched. Written as DNA, the CDR3 is TGTGCCAGCAGGGACGGGACAGGGAATTCACCCCTCCACTTT. Encoded protein: CASRDGTGNSPLHF.